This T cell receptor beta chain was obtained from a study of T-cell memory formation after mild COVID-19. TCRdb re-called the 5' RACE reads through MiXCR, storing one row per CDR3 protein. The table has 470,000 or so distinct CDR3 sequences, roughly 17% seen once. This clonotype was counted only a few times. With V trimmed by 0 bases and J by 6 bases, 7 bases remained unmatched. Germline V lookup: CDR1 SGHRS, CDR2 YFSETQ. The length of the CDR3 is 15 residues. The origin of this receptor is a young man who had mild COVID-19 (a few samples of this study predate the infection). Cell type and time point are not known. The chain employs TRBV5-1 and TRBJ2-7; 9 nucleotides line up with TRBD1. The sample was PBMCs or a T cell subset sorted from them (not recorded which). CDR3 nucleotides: TGCGCCAGCAGCTTGGTCCCGGGACAGGGTCTCGAGCAGTACTTC. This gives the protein CASSLVPGQGLEQYF. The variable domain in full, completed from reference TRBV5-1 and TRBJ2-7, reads KAGVTQTPRYLIKTRGQQVTLSCSPISGHRSVSWYQQTPGQGLQFLFEYFSETQRNKGNFPGRFSGRQFSNSRSEMNVSTLELGDSALYLCASSLVPGQGLEQYFGPGTRLTVT.